This paragraph reports one TCR beta chain. The antigen is not known. A junction boundary mismatches the germline segment, possibly from a read error. Germline V gene lookup returns CDR1 SEHNR and CDR2 FQNEAQ (reference sequence). This CDR3 spans 13 amino acids. The source of the sample is a study of cytomegalovirus exposure and HLA in healthy donors. On the study more broadly: A previous analysis identified more than 100 million unique TCR beta sequences derived from roughly 190 million T cells.

The study ran its PCR with 60 Vbeta and 13 Jbeta primers. The repertoire was sequenced with immunoSEQ multiplex PCR; TCRdb's copy has only in-frame clones and lacks some. The repertoire holds roughly 120,000 clones, with about 80% as singletons. Study-wide results and limits: Most likely, a cluster of highly shared sequence variants arose as a sequencing artifact.

The source is a male donor in good health and CMV-seronegative. Material: PBMCs. V usage is TRBV7-9 and J usage is TRBJ1-2; maybe TRBD1 (6 bases). Here the CDR3 DNA reads TGTTCCAGCAGCTTAAAAGGACAGCATGGCTACACCTTC. The encoded protein is CSSSLKGQHGYTF.